This paragraph covers one T cell receptor (beta chain) sequence. The V segment lost 4 bases and the J segment 11 bases; nucleotides outside the gene matches: 8. The CDR3 extends over 12 amino acids. The germline V gene has CDR1 SGHRS and CDR2 YFSETQ. The data were obtained in a study of blood T cell repertoires in COVID-19. Study-level information: In each case, the material was cDNA or gDNA derived from T cells, B-cell-depleted T cells, or PBMCs.

The study assigned cohorts using participant-reported clinical history. In the original analysis: The authors estimated nucleated cell counts from reference gene primer amplification. The data were produced by immunoSEQ multiplex PCR, yet TCRdb's version contains in-frame clones alone and is incomplete. The DNA gave D and trimming, while V, J and clone size come from that table. Seen here are about 360,000 clones, more than 70% observed once, and the top ten hold approximately 1.9%. This sequence originates from a man aged 35 to 55 in a cohort exposed to, infected with or recovered from COVID-19 (not recorded which). The sequenced sample was PBMCs or T cells enriched from blood (not recorded which). The V gene is TRBV5-1, the J gene TRBJ1-2; 7 bases agree with TRBD1. The CDR3 sequence is CASSGGQLEYTF. CDR3 in DNA: TGCGCCAGCAGCGGGGGACAGCTCGAATACACCTTC.